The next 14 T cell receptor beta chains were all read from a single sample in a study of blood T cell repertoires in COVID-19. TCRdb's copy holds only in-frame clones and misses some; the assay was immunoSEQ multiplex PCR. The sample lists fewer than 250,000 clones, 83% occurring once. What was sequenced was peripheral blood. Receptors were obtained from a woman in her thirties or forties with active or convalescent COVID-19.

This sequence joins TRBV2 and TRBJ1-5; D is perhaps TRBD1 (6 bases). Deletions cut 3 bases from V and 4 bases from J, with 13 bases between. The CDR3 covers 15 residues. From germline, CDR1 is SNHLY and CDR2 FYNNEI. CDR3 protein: CASSEDSGGNQPQHF. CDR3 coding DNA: TGTGCCAGCAGTGAGGACAGCGGTGGTAATCAGCCCCAGCATTTT.

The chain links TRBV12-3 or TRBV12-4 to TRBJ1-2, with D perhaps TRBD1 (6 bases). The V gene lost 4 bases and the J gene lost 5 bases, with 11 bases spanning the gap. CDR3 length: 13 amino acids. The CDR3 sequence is CASSYREPYGYTF. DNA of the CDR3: TGTGCCAGCAGTTACAGGGAACCATATGGCTACACCTTC.

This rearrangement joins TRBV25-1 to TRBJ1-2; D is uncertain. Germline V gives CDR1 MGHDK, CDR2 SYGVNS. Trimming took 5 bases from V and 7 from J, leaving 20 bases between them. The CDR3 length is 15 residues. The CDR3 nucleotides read TGTGCCAGCAGTCCAACGTATGCGGCGCAGATTGGCTACACCTTC. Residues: CASSPTYAAQIGYTF.

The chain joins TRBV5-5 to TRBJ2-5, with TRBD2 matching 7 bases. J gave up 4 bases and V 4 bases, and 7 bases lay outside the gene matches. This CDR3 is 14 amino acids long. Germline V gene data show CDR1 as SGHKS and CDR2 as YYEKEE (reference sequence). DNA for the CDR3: TGTGCCAGCAGCAGTCGGGGGGTGGTAGAGACCCAGTACTTC. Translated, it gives CASSSRGVVETQYF.

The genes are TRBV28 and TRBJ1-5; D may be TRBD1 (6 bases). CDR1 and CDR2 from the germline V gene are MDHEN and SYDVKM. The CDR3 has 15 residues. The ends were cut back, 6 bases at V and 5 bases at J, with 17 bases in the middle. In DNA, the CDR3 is TGTGCCAGCAGCGGGGGGCAGGGATGGGATCAGCCCCAGCATTTT. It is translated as CASSGGQGWDQPQHF.

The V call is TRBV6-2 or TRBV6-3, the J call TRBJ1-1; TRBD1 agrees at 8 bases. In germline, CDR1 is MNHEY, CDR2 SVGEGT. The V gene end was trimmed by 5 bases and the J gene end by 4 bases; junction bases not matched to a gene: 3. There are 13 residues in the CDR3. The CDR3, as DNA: TGTGCCAGCAGTGACAGGGGTATCACTGAAGCTTTCTTT. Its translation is CASSDRGITEAFF.

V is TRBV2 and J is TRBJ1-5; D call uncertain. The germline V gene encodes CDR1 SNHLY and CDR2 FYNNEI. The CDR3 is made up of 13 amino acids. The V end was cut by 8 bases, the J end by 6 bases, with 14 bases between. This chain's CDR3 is CASRSSPIQPQHF. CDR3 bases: TGTGCCAGCCGGTCCTCCCCGATTCAGCCCCAGCATTTT.

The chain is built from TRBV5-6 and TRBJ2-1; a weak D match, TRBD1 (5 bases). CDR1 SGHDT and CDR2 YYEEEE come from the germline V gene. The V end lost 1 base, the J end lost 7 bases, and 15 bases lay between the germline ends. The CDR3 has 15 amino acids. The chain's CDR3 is CASSLLVGQGNEQFF. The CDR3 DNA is TGTGCCAGCAGCTTGTTGGTGGGCCAGGGAAATGAGCAGTTCTTC.

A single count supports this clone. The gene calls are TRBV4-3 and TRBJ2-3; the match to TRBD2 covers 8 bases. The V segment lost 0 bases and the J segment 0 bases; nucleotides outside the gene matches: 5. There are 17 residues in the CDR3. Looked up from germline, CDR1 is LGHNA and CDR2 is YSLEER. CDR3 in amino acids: CASSQEYGGASTDTQYF. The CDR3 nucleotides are TGCGCCAGCAGCCAAGAGTACGGGGGGGCAAGCACAGATACGCAGTATTTT.

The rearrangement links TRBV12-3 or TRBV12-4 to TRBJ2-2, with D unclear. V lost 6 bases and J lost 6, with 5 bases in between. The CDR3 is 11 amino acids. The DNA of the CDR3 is TGTGCCAGCAGCCCAGCCGGGGAGCTGTTTTTT. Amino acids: CASSPAGELFF.

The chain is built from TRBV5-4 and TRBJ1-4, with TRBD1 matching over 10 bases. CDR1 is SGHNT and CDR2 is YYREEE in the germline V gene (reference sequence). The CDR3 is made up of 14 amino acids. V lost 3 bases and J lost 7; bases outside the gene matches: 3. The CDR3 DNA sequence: TGTGCCAGCAGCTCCGGACAGGGGGGTGAAAAACTGTTTTTT. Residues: CASSSGQGGEKLFF.

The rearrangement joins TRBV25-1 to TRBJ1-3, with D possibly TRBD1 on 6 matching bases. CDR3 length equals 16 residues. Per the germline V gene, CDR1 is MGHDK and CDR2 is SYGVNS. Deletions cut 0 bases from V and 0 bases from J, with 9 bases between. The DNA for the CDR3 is TGTGCCAGCAGTGAATACAACAGGGCCTCTGGAAACACCATATATTTT. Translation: CASSEYNRASGNTIYF.

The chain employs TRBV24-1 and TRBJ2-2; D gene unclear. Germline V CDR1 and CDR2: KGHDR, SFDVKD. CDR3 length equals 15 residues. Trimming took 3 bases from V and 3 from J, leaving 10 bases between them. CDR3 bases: TGTGCCACCAGTGATCCCTCTAGGTACACCGGGGAGCTGTTTTTT. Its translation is CATSDPSRYTGELFF.

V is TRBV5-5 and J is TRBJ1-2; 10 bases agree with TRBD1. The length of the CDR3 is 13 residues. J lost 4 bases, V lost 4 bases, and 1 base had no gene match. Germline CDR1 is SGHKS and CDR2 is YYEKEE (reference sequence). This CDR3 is CASSRDRGYGYTF. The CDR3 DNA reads TGTGCCAGCAGCCGGGACAGGGGCTATGGCTACACCTTC.